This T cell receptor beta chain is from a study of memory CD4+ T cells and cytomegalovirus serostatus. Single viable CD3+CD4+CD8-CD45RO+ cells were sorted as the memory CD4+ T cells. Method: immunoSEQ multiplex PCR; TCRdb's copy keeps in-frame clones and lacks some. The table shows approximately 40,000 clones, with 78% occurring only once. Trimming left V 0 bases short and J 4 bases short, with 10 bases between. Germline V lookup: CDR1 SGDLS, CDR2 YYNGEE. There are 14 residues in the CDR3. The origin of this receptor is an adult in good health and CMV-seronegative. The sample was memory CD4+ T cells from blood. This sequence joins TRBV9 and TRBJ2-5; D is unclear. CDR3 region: CASSVGSRTETQYF. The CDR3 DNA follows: TGTGCCAGCAGCGTAGGATCTAGAACAGAGACCCAGTACTTC.